This T cell receptor (beta chain) was sequenced for a study of T cell responses to AZD1222 COVID-19 vaccine. The study, taken as a whole, reports: Repertoire sampling was restricted to post-peak T cell response timepoints.

This clone was observed a single time. Its antigen is still unknown. Trimming took 2 bases from V and 1 from J; bases not matched to a gene: 6. This CDR3 spans 16 amino acids. Germline V lookup: CDR1 SGHAT, CDR2 FQNNGV. TCRdb's copy holds only in-frame clones and misses some; the assay was immunoSEQ multiplex PCR. The repertoire includes some 200,000 clones, roughly 92% of them detected once, and more than 9% sits in the top ten. The rearrangement links TRBV11-2 to TRBJ1-1, with 8 bases lining up with TRBD1. The origin of this receptor is an adult in good health. The sequences come from peripheral blood, collected on day 0 of AZD1222 vaccination. The CDR3 DNA follows: TGTGCCAGCAGCTTACTCCGGACAGGGAGGAACACTGAAGCTTTCTTT. It yields the protein CASSLLRTGRNTEAFF.